This entry describes one T cell receptor beta chain. Its cognate antigen is unknown. Germline V lookup: CDR1 PRHDT, CDR2 FYEKMQ (reference sequence). The ends lost 0 bases at V and 11 bases at J; junction bases unmatched: 12. CDR3 length equals 15 residues. The data belong to a study of blood T cell dynamics during melanoma immunotherapy. Notes on the study in general: PBMC repertoires of eventual disease-control patients split at W3 into clonality or diversity gains.

TCRdb's copy holds only in-frame clones and misses some; the assay was immunoSEQ multiplex PCR. The sample lists thousands of clones; more than 75% were seen once. The time point here: week 3, after first cycle of checkpoint inhibitor. Material: blood, obtained from a patient treated with checkpoint blockade. The chain uses TRBV13 and TRBJ1-1, with 7 bases aligning to TRBD1. This sequence originates from a human donor with melanoma. Some clones in this sample may be carry-over from other donors' samples. The CDR3 bases are TGTGCCAGCAGCTTAGGCCTCAGGGGGAGGGGATCGGCTTTCTTT. The encoded protein is CASSLGLRGRGSAFF.